This T cell receptor (beta chain) was obtained from a study of T cells after yellow fever vaccination (dated by TCRdb to between 2018 and 2021). In the study overall: The SMART-Seq v4 Ultra Low Input RNA kit was used to prepare libraries from fractions with low cell numbers. Bulk TCR alpha and beta repertoires were sequenced longitudinally to track T-cell clones before and after primary and booster YFV17D yellow fever vaccination. The cohort comprised two healthy male donors, one aged 18 to 30 and one aged 30 to 40 years. Blood was drawn at multiple timepoints before and after primary and secondary immunization, with bulk PBMC replicates and cell subsets isolated. Summary of the overall study and its limitations: Only two donors were included in the study, so the extent to which the findings can be generalized is limited. After the booster, most of the clones that had expanded following primary vaccination were detected again (96% of CD4 and around 90% of CD8), which suggests that memory was broadly maintained. A small share of clonotypes was detected in both CD4 and CD8 compartments, with the overlap likely arising from convergent recombination. Compared with the primary T-cell response, the secondary T-cell response was faster but weaker, reaching its peak on day 5 rather than on day 15. Because abundant contaminating clonotypes from the bulk population could be contained in FACS-sorted repertoires, computational filtering was required.

The intended sense of this specimen's treatment or condition label: live attenuated yellow fever vaccine strain. PBMCs were isolated from peripheral blood using a standard Ficoll-Paque protocol. Dynabeads CD4 and CD8 positive selection kits were used to isolate the CD4 and CD8 T-cell fractions. TriZol was used to extract RNA from bulk PBMCs, CD4 and CD8 fractions, and dextramer-positive and dextramer-negative fractions. TCR cDNA was synthesized by 5'RACE template switching, which introduced a universal primer site and unique molecular identifiers. Priming for cDNA synthesis came from both the TCR alpha and TCR beta constant segments. Libraries were amplified in two PCR steps, with sample barcodes and sequencing adapters added in the second step. Sequencing of libraries was done on Illumina HiSeq 2500 (2x100 bp) or NovaSeq (2x150 bp). From the authors' description of their analysis: Reads were demultiplexed and collapsed into UMI consensus sequences with MIGEC, and V(D)J alignment was performed with MiXCR. Vaccine-responding clonotypes were identified with edgeR using replicate PBMC samples, with FDR below 0.01 and a log2 fold change above 5 up to day 15 being required. Each bulk clonotype received a CD4 or CD8 identity based on whether the sequenced CD4 or CD8 repertoire contained that clonotype at higher abundance. TCRdb reprocessing: public reads trimmed at Q25 with fastp, clones called with MiXCR, in-frame beta chains kept. Merged by CDR3 protein, the rows form single entries marked with the most common genes and DNA. What appears here as the V and J calls and clone size reflects TCRdb's work, not the paper's. The sample has over 150,000 distinct CDR3 sequences on record, roughly 6.2% of them singletons. The ten largest clones represent about 2.8% of the sample.

V lost 4 bases and J lost 4 bases, and the count of bases not matched to a germline gene is 4. From the germline V gene (reference sequence), CDR1 is SGHNT and CDR2 is YYREEE. The CDR3 spans 14 residues, from the cysteine through the phenylalanine. Only the CDR3 part of the read is kept: 42 bases, read in frame from the first base. This clonotype was found a few times. Which antigen it targets is not known. Base qualities are not provided; no much larger clone lies one nucleotide away. The sequence links TRBV5-4 to TRBJ1-2; the central 10 bases match TRBD1. This material consisted of CD4+ T cells sorted from PBMCs, taken on the day of the first yellow fever vaccination. The sequence was obtained from a young man who received the YFV17D yellow fever vaccine. CDR3 reads: CASSNRDRGYGYTF. The bases read TGTGCCAGCAGCAACCGGGACAGGGGCTATGGCTACACCTTC. Outside the CDR3, residues come from the reference TRBV5-4 and TRBJ1-2 proteins, so the full variable domain is: ETGVTQSPTHLIKTRGQQVTLRCSSQSGHNTVSWYQQALGQGPQFIFQYYREEENGRGNFPPRFSGLQFPNYSSELNVNALELDDSALYLCASSNRDRGYGYTFGSGTRLTVV.